This T cell receptor beta chain stems from a study of T cell responses to AZD1222 COVID-19 vaccine. The study, taken as a whole, reports: No day 14 peak samples; only post-peak repertoires were characterized.

To note about this clone: Its target is unknown.

The CDR3 length is 13 residues. Germline V CDR1 and CDR2: LGHNA, YSLEER. Trimming left V 3 bases short and J 0 bases short, with 3 bases between. Some clones are missing from TCRdb's copy, which holds only in-frame ones; the method was immunoSEQ multiplex PCR. The sample holds some 120,000 clones; around nine tenths are singletons and the top ten take approximately 7.6%. The chain employs TRBV4-3 and TRBJ1-3; no definite D call. Sequences were derived from peripheral blood, sampled on day 0 of AZD1222 vaccination. The receptor was derived from an adult in good health. The CDR3 here is CASSHSSGNTIYF. CDR3 coding DNA: TGCGCCAGCAGCCACAGCTCTGGAAACACCATATATTTT.